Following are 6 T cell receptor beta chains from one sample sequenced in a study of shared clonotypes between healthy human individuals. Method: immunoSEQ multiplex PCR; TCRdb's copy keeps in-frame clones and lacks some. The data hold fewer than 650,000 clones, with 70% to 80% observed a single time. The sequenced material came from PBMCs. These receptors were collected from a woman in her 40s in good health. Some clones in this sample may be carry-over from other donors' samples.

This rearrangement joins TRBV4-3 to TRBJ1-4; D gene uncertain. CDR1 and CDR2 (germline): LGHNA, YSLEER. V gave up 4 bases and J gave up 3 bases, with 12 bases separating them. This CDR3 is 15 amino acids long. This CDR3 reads CASSPFGVANEKLFF. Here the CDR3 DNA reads TGCGCCAGCAGCCCCTTCGGGGTGGCTAATGAAAAACTGTTTTTT.

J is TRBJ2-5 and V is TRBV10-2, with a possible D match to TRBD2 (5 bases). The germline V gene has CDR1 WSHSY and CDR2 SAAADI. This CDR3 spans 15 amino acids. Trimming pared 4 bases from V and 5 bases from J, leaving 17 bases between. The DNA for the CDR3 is TGCGCCAGCAGTGGGTTGTGGGGATCGGGGGAGACCCAGTACTTC. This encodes CASSGLWGSGETQYF.

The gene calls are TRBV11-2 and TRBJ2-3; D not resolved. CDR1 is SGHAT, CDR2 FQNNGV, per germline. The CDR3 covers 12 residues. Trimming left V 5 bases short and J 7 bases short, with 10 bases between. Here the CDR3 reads CASSPSENTQYF. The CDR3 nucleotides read TGTGCCAGCAGCCCCAGCGAGAATACGCAGTATTTT.

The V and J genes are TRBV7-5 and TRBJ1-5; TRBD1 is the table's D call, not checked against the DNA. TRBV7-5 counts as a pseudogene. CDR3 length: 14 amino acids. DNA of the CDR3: TGTGTCAGAAGCCTAGGACAGAGCAATCAGCCCCAGCATTTT. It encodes CVRSLGQSNQPQHF.

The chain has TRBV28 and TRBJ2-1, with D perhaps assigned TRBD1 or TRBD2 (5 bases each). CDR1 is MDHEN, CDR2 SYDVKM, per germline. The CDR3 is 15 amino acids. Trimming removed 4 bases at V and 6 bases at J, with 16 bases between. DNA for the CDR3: TGTGCCAGCAGTTCGGGACGACCCTGGACCAATGAGCAGTTCTTC. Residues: CASSSGRPWTNEQFF. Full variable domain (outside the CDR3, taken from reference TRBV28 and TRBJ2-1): DVKVTQSSRYLVKRTGEKVFLECVQDMDHENMFWYRQDPGLGLRLIYFSYDVKMKEKGDIPEGYSVSREKKERFSLILESASTNQTSMYLCASSSGRPWTNEQFFGPGTRLTVL.

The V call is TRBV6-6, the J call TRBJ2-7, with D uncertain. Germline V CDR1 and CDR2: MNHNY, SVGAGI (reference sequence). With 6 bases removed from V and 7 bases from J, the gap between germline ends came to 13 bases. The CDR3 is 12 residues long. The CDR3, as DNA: TGTGCCAGCAGCGAACGAATGTTGGAGCAGTACTTC. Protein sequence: CASSERMLEQYF.